Listed below are T cell receptor beta chains from one sample, sequenced in a study of T-cell memory formation after mild COVID-19. TCRdb reprocessed the 5' RACE reads with MiXCR, giving one entry per CDR3 protein. The sample has about 210,000 distinct CDR3 sequences; under 12% are singletons. Sequencing used PBMCs or a T cell subset sorted from them (not recorded which). The receptor set was obtained from a man younger than 35 who had mild COVID-19 (a few samples of this study predate the infection). Cell type and time point are not known. The CDR3 runs from the conserved cysteine through the conserved F or W. Each record gives: D gene, V gene, J gene, clone size, CDR3 DNA, CDR3 protein. The D gene is left open where the match is weak. Clone size, where shown, is once, few, many, or a class for clones that have expanded.

TRBD1,TRBV20-1,TRBJ1-2,NA,TGCAGTGCTAGAGAACAGGGGATCTATGGCTACACCTTC,CSAREQGIYGYTF
NA,TRBV4-2,TRBJ1-1,few,TGTGCCAGCAGCCCGGTGGGCAGTGAAGCTTTCTTT,CASSPVGSEAFF
NA,TRBV24-1,TRBJ2-1,NA,TGTGCCACCAGTGCTTCTCCCGGGGCAGGAACGGTCGGGACCTCCTACAATGAGCAGTTCTTC,CATSASPGAGTVGTSYNEQFF
TRBD1,TRBV9,TRBJ2-6,NA,TGTGCCAGCAGCGCAAGTATAGGGGGCCCTTCGAGGGGGGCCAACGTCCTGACTTTC,CASSASIGGPSRGANVLTF
TRBD2,TRBV11-2,TRBJ2-2,few,TGTGCCAGCAGCTTACCAAGGACTAGCGTCTTCGGGGAGCTGTTTTTT,CASSLPRTSVFGELFF
NA,TRBV20-1,TRBJ1-5,many,TGCAGTGCTAGAGCTGGGGCCCTAGGGTTAGCCCAGCATTTT,CSARAGALGLAQHF
TRBD1,TRBV24-1,TRBJ2-1,many,TGTGCCACCAGTGACCCCCGGGACAGTTACAATGAGCAGTTCTTC,CATSDPRDSYNEQFF
NA,TRBV25-1,TRBJ2-2,few,TGTGCCAGCAGTGAGGCTGCGGGTCACACCGGGGAGCTGTTTTTT,CASSEAAGHTGELFF
NA,TRBV7-2,TRBJ2-5,few,TGTGCCAGCAGCTTCGCCCGACATAAAGAGACCCAGTACTTC,CASSFARHKETQYF
NA,TRBV5-1,TRBJ1-4,NA,TGCGCCAGCAGCCCCGGGGATGTCGAAAAACTGTTTTTT,CASSPGDVEKLFF
NA,TRBV5-1,TRBJ1-5,NA,TGCGCCAGCAGCGGGGACGGCGGGGATCAGCCCCAGCATTTT,CASSGDGGDQPQHF
TRBD2,TRBV29-1,TRBJ2-3,NA,TGCAGCGTGGGGACGGGAGGAGGCACAGATACGCAGTATTTT,CSVGTGGGTDTQYF
NA,TRBV4-1,TRBJ2-5,few,TGCGCCAGCAGCCAAGCCCAGCCCGGCGCAGAGACCCAGTACTTC,CASSQAQPGAETQYF
NA,TRBV12-3/TRBV12-4,TRBJ1-6,few,TGTGCCAGCACATTCAGGGAACAGGGCGTTGGACCCCTCCACTTT,CASTFREQGVGPLHF
TRBD1,TRBV23-1,TRBJ2-5,many,TGCGCCAGCAGTAATCCCAACTCCACAGGGGGCCGCTTCACGAAGACCCAGTACTTC,CASSNPNSTGGRFTKTQYF
NA,TRBV20-1,TRBJ2-7,NA,TGCAGTGCTAGCTCCGGGACGGACGGCTACGAGCAGTACTTC,CSASSGTDGYEQYF
NA,TRBV11-3,TRBJ2-3,NA,TGTGCCAGCAGCTTAGCTACAGGGGATACGCAGTATTTT,CASSLATGDTQYF
TRBD1,TRBV6-2/TRBV6-3,TRBJ2-7,few,TGTGCCAGCAGACTACAGGGGTCCGACGAGCAGTACTTC,CASRLQGSDEQYF
NA,TRBV7-9,TRBJ2-3,few,TGTGCCAGCAGCCCGGGACTGAGATACTCTACAGATACGCAGTATTTT,CASSPGLRYSTDTQYF
NA,TRBV27,TRBJ2-1,few,TGTGCCAGCAGTCTCAACCGGTACAATGAGCAGTTCTTC,CASSLNRYNEQFF
NA,TRBV3-1,TRBJ2-3,NA,TGTGCCAGCAGCCGGGACGGATCGATCACAGATACGCAGTATTTT,CASSRDGSITDTQYF
TRBD1,TRBV6-6,TRBJ1-5,few,TGTGCCAGCAGTTTCTGGGACAGCGCTCAGCCCCAGCATTTT,CASSFWDSAQPQHF
NA,TRBV15,TRBJ2-7,NA,TGTGCCACCAGCAGTGGTGGGGGGGCGTCCATCTACGAGCAGTACTTC,CATSSGGGASIYEQYF
TRBD1,TRBV5-1,TRBJ1-2,NA,TGCGCCAGCAGACAGGGGGGCTATGGCTACACCTTC,CASRQGGYGYTF
NA,TRBV5-1,TRBJ2-3,few,TGCGCCAGCAGCCCTGGGCGGTGGATCGATACGCAGTATTTT,CASSPGRWIDTQYF
NA,TRBV5-4,TRBJ2-3,NA,TGTGCCAGCAGCTTGGACAGGCCAGATACGCAGTATTTT,CASSLDRPDTQYF
NA,TRBV7-2,TRBJ1-1,many,TGTGCCAGCAAGTCCGGGGGGGTGAACACTGAAGCTTTCTTT,CASKSGGVNTEAFF
NA,TRBV7-2,TRBJ2-7,NA,TGTGCCAGCAGCACATGGACGGCGCAGGAGCAGTACTTC,CASSTWTAQEQYF
NA,TRBV12-3/TRBV12-4,TRBJ1-1,NA,TGTGCCAGCAGACAACAGGTCACGGACACTGAAGCTTTCTTT,CASRQQVTDTEAFF
TRBD2,TRBV5-1,TRBJ2-5,few,TGCGCCAGCAGCAAAGGGACTAGGGGCGGGGAGACCCAGTACTTC,CASSKGTRGGETQYF
NA,TRBV4-1,TRBJ2-7,NA,TGCGCCGCCGGACGCTCGGACGCCGCCTACGAGCAGTACTTC,CAAGRSDAAYEQYF
TRBD1,TRBV7-3,TRBJ1-5,NA,TGTGCCAGCAGCTTGGACAGGGGCCAACAGCCCCAGCATTTT,CASSLDRGQQPQHF
TRBD2,TRBV7-7,TRBJ2-2,NA,TGTGCCACCATACCATTAGCGGGGGGGAACACCGGGGAGCTGTTTTTT,CATIPLAGGNTGELFF
TRBD1,TRBV29-1,TRBJ1-1,many,TGCAGCGTTGTGCTCACAGGGGTACTTCCTTTCTTT,CSVVLTGVLPFF
TRBD1,TRBV5-1,TRBJ1-5,NA,TGCGCCAGCAGGGCTACAACAGGGGTTGGTCAGCCCCAGCATTTT,CASRATTGVGQPQHF
NA,TRBV5-1,TRBJ2-5,many,TGCGCCAGCAGCTTCGACAGTCCGGAGACCCAGTACTTC,CASSFDSPETQYF
NA,TRBV7-9,TRBJ2-3,NA,TGTGCCAGCGGTGGAGATACGCAGTATTTT,CASGGDTQYF
NA,TRBV5-1,TRBJ2-3,few,TGCGCCAGCAGTTCTGGGAGTAACCCAGATACGCAGTATTTT,CASSSGSNPDTQYF
NA,TRBV5-4,TRBJ2-3,NA,TGTGCCAGCAGCACCCTACAGGGTTTGAAGACAGATACGCAGTATTTT,CASSTLQGLKTDTQYF
NA,TRBV7-3,TRBJ2-3,many,TGTGCCAGCTCACAGGATACCACAGATACGCAGTATTTT,CASSQDTTDTQYF
NA,TRBV12-3/TRBV12-4,TRBJ2-1,few,TGTGCCAGCAGTGGGGGGACGGGAAATCTCTACAATGAGCAGTTCTTC,CASSGGTGNLYNEQFF
TRBD1,TRBV12-3/TRBV12-4,TRBJ1-2,NA,TGTGCCAGCCAACCGACAGGGGTGGTCTATGGCTACACCTTC,CASQPTGVVYGYTF
TRBD2,TRBV5-6,TRBJ2-3,few,TGTGCCAGCAGCAATAGCGGGACTAGCACAGATACGCAGTATTTT,CASSNSGTSTDTQYF
NA,TRBV11-3,TRBJ1-1,NA,TGTGCCAGCAGCTTAGATCCGGGTTCAAAAGCTTTCTTT,CASSLDPGSKAFF
TRBD2,TRBV5-1,TRBJ2-7,NA,TGCGCCAGCAGCTTTCAGCGGGGGCCCTACGAGCAGTACTTC,CASSFQRGPYEQYF
NA,TRBV5-1,TRBJ1-1,few,TGCGCCAGCAGCCCCCAAGGCAGCACTGAAGCTTTCTTT,CASSPQGSTEAFF
TRBD1,TRBV28,TRBJ2-2,few,TGTGCCAGCAGTTTATCGAGGGGGCTGAACACCGGGGAGCTGTTTTTT,CASSLSRGLNTGELFF
TRBD1,TRBV12-3/TRBV12-4,TRBJ2-5,many,TGTGCCAGCAGTTTGCCCAGGGGGTGGGCAGAGACCCAGTACTTC,CASSLPRGWAETQYF
TRBD2,TRBV5-1,TRBJ2-1,few,TGCGCCAGCGAACGGCTAGCGGGTTACAATGAGCAGTTCTTC,CASERLAGYNEQFF
NA,TRBV12-3/TRBV12-4,TRBJ1-4,few,TGTGCCAGCAGGGAGTGGGGTACTAATGAAAAACTGTTTTTT,CASREWGTNEKLFF
NA,TRBV5-1,TRBJ2-3,NA,TGCGCCAGCAGCCGCTTGGACAGCAACACAGATACGCAGTATTTT,CASSRLDSNTDTQYF
TRBD1,TRBV7-2,TRBJ1-1,few,TGTGCCAGCAGCCTACGGACAGGTGAAGCTTTCTTT,CASSLRTGEAFF
TRBD2,TRBV7-2,TRBJ2-5,many,TGTGCCAGCCTAAGGGGGACTAGTCAAGAGACCCAGTACTTC,CASLRGTSQETQYF
TRBD1,TRBV20-1,TRBJ2-7,NA,TGCAGTGCTAGCCAGGGGGCTGACGAGCAGTACTTC,CSASQGADEQYF
NA,TRBV6-2/TRBV6-3,TRBJ2-5,few,TGTGCCAGCAGGCTGATAGCGCGAGAGACCCAGTACTTC,CASRLIARETQYF
TRBD1,TRBV6-2/TRBV6-3,TRBJ1-5,NA,TGTGCCAGCAGTTACGGACAGGGCCTTGAGCCCCAGCATTTT,CASSYGQGLEPQHF
NA,TRBV20-1,TRBJ2-5,few,TGCAGTGCTAGAGTAGGGGGGGCCCGAGAGACCCAGTACTTC,CSARVGGARETQYF
NA,TRBV6-6,TRBJ1-4,NA,TGTGCCAGCAGTTACAGGCAGGGCGCAACTAATGAAAAACTGTTTTTT,CASSYRQGATNEKLFF
NA,TRBV18,TRBJ1-4,few,TGTGCCAGCTCACCCTGGCAGGGCTTCGATGAAAAACTGTTTTTT,CASSPWQGFDEKLFF
NA,TRBV20-1,TRBJ2-1,few,TGCAGTGCTGACGGGACCCCGGGGAAATATGGCGCCTACAATGAGCAGTTCTTC,CSADGTPGKYGAYNEQFF